This T cell receptor (beta chain) was recovered during a study of T-cell reconstitution after alpha-beta-depleted transplantation in children. Unique molecular identifiers were incorporated when the TCRbeta library was constructed. TCRdb redid the calling of the PCR reads with MiXCR, one entry per CDR3 protein. The profile shows some 600,000 distinct CDR3 sequences, 10% to 15% of them singletons. As regards this clonotype: The antigen remains unidentified.

Study-wide findings and caveats: TCRbeta diversity was high at day 60 in some patients (a result of surviving recipient T cells and thymic progenitors). Once a year had passed after transplant, T-cell counts and diversity came mostly from newly produced T cells. About two months after transplant, alpha-beta T cells reportedly came from several hundred expanded graft clones.

This specimen was PBMCs, mostly from graft donor cells, taken 360 days after TCRalphabeta/CD19-depleted stem cell transplant. The sequence derives from a male patient between 10 and 17 years old who had a stem cell transplant for acute myeloid leukemia, so the T cells may come from the graft donor.

CDR3 sequence: CASSQGTPPYGTYNEQFF. Written as DNA, the CDR3 is TGCGCCAGCAGCCAAGGAACCCCGCCTTACGGGACCTACAATGAGCAGTTCTTC. The rearrangement links TRBV4-3 to TRBJ2-1, with D perhaps matching TRBD2 (5 bases). V was shortened by 1 base and J by 2 bases, with 18 bases between the two germline ends. This CDR3 has 18 residues. Germline assignment: CDR1 LGHNA and CDR2 YSLEER.